The clone carrying this TCR beta chain was detected only once. Its target is unknown. Each sample yielded at least 6 micrograms of PBMC total RNA. J gave up 6 bases and V 1 base, and 6 bases lay outside the gene matches. CDR1 SGHTA and CDR2 FQGNSA come from the germline V gene. CDR3 length equals 15 residues. The use of a sample-barcoded 5' primer and a J-beta primer mix characterized a second PCR of roughly 6 to 11 cycles. Every molecule of cDNA carried a tag from a template-switch adaptor with 12 random nucleotides. CDR3-containing paired-end reads numbered at least 2.5 million in each sample. TCRdb fed the 5' RACE reads into MiXCR, producing one record per CDR3 protein. The sample records about 640,000 distinct CDR3 sequences, 58% being singletons. The data belong to a study of blood T cells in healthy people across ages. Study findings and constraints: Diversity of TCR beta per million T cells declined in a roughly linear way with age.

This sequence originates from a man aged 55 to 70 in good health. The chain joins TRBV7-2 to TRBJ1-5; 7 nucleotides line up with TRBD1. The specimen was blood. CDR3 nucleotides: TGTGCCAGCAGCTTAGATGGAGGGGGCAGTCAGCCCCAGCATTTT. This translates into CASSLDGGGSQPQHF.